Below are 3 T cell receptor beta chains sequenced from a single sample in a study of identical twins. MiXCR, run by TCRdb on the 5' RACE reads, gives a single entry per CDR3 protein. The sample has 500,000 or so distinct CDR3 sequences, less than 25% seen once. This sample was shared with a second study, whose subject was T cells expressing NK-cell markers.

What was sequenced was CD4+ T cells sorted from blood. The receptors were sampled from a woman aged 18-29 years in good health.

The genes are TRBV20-1 and TRBJ2-5; TRBD1 might be the D (6 bases). This CDR3 spans 15 amino acids. V gave up 4 bases and J gave up 4 bases, with 19 bases separating them. Germline values: CDR1 DFQATT, CDR2 SNEGSKA (reference sequence). The DNA of the CDR3 is TGCAGTGCTATCATCAAGGGGGTGGGGCTAGAGACCCAGTACTTC. Residues: CSAIIKGVGLETQYF.

This clonotype turned up a few times. V gene TRBV10-3 combines with J gene TRBJ2-1; a possible D gene is TRBD1 (5 bases). The germline V and J ends were trimmed by 5 bases and 9 bases, with 17 bases remaining between them. The germline V gene encodes CDR1 ENHRY and CDR2 SYGVKD. The CDR3 is made up of 14 amino acids. DNA of the CDR3: TGTGCCATCAGTAGTAGGCCAACAGGTACTGAGCAGTTCTTC. Translated, it gives CAISSRPTGTEQFF.

The chain is built from TRBV5-5 and TRBJ2-3; D is unresolved. This CDR3 region has 14 residues. The germline V gene has CDR1 SGHKS and CDR2 YYEKEE (reference sequence). With 1 base removed from V and 2 bases from J, the gap between germline ends came to 8 bases. The DNA of the CDR3 is TGTGCCAGCAGCTTGCAAATAAACACAGATACGCAGTATTTT. It specifies CASSLQINTDTQYF.